This T cell receptor beta chain came from a study of cytomegalovirus exposure and HLA in healthy donors. Whole-study context: Genotyping of 430 or so donors showed that approximately 83% belonged to the Caucasian-associated ancestry cluster.

As to this clone: The antigen is unknown.

This CDR3 comprises 13 residues. Germline assignment: CDR1 SGHAT and CDR2 FQDESV (reference sequence). J lost 6 bases, V lost 5 bases, and 2 bases had no gene match. Points from the study as a whole: Other equally common chains were less clonally expanded than HLA-associated TCR beta chains, a later analysis showed. Being productive about 87% or about 30% of the time was typical of most TCR beta V segments in an earlier analysis.

Nominally healthy donors provided the samples, though records likely missed some immune exposures. The PCR was carried out with 60 Vbeta primers and 13 Jbeta primers. Repertoires were generated with immunoSEQ multiplex PCR, while TCRdb's copy carries only in-frame clones and drops some. The repertoire includes about 120,000 clones, about 62% of them detected once, and roughly 8.6% sits in the top ten. Sequencing input: PBMCs. This chain links TRBV11-1 with TRBJ1-5, with 9 positions matching TRBD1. The sequence was obtained from a woman in her thirties or forties in good health and CMV-seropositive. The CDR3 sequence is CASSLDRGQPQHF. CDR3 DNA: TGTGCCAGCAGCCTGGACAGGGGTCAGCCCCAGCATTTT. Complete variable domain (other parts from reference TRBV11-1 and TRBJ1-5): EAEVAQSPRYKITEKSQAVAFWCDPISGHATLYWYRQILGQGPELLVQFQDESVVDDSQLPKDRFSAERLKGVDSTLKIQPAELGDSAMYLCASSLDRGQPQHFGDGTRLSIL.